Sequencing of this T cell receptor (beta chain) was carried out in a study of blood T cell repertoires in COVID-19. About the research overall: Sites in the United States, Italy and Spain provided acute and convalescent COVID-19 samples. The cDNA or gDNA used as material had been derived from T cells, B-cell-depleted T cells, or PBMCs.

Enrollment of patients from Seattle took place during active infection, with longitudinal follow-up. In the original processing: Estimation of nucleated cell counts was performed using reference gene primer amplification. Sequenced by immunoSEQ multiplex PCR; TCRdb stores in-frame clones only, minus some. From that table come the V and J calls and clone size; the DNA was used to work out D and trimming. The sample lists about 190,000 clones, 80% to 90% occurring once. Source material: peripheral blood. This clonotype was obtained from a woman in her seventies with COVID-19, enrolled during active disease.

The CDR3 reads CASSSNTRDSPFFEQFF. The CDR3, as DNA: TGTGCCAGCAGCTCCAACACCCGGGACAGTCCCTTTTTTGAGCAGTTCTTC. The rearrangement joins TRBV5-4 to TRBJ2-1; 7 bases align to TRBD1. The CDR3 is made up of 17 amino acids. V lost 3 bases to trimming and J lost 9 bases; unmatched junction nucleotides: 18. CDR1 SGHNT and CDR2 YYREEE come from the germline V gene (reference sequence).